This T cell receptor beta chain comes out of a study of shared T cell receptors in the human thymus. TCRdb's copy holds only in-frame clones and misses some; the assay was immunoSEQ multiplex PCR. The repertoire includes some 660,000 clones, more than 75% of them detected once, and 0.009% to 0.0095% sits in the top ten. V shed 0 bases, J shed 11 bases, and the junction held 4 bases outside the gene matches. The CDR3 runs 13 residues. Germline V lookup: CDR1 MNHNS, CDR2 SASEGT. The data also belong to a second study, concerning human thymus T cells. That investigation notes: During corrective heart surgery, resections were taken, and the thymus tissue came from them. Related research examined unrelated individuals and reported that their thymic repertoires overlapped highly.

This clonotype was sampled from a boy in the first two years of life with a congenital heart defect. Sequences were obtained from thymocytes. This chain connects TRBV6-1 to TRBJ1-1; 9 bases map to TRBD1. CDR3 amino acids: CASSEADRGRAFF. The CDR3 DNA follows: TGTGCCAGCAGTGAAGCGGACAGGGGACGGGCTTTCTTT.